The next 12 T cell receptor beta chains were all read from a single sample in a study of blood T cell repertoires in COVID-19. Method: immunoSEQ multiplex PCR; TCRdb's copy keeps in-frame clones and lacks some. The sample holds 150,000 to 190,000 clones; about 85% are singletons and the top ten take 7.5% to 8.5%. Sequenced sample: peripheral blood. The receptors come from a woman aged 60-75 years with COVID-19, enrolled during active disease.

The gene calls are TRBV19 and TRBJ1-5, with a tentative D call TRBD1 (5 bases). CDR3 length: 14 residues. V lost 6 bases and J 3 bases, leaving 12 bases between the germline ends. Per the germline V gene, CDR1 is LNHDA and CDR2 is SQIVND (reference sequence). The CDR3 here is CASRDNLDNQPQHF. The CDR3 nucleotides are TGTGCCAGTAGGGACAACTTAGACAATCAGCCCCAGCATTTT.

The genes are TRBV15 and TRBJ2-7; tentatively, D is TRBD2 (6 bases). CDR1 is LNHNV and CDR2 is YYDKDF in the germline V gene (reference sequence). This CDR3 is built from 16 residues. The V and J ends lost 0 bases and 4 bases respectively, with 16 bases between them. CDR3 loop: CATSRESSVAGYEQYF. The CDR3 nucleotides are TGTGCCACCAGCAGAGAGTCTAGCGTAGCCGGGTACGAGCAGTACTTC.

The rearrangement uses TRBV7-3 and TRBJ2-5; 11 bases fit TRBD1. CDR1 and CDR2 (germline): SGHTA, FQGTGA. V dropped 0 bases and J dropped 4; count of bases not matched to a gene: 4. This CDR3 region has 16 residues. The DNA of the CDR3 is TGTGCCAGCAGCTTAACTGGACAGGGGGCGAGAGAGACCCAGTACTTC. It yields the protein CASSLTGQGARETQYF.

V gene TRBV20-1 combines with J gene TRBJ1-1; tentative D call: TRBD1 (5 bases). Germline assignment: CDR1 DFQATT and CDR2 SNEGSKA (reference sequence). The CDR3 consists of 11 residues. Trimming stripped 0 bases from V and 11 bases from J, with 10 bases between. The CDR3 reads CSARDRTKAFF. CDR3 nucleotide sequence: TGCAGTGCTAGAGATCGGACAAAGGCTTTCTTT.

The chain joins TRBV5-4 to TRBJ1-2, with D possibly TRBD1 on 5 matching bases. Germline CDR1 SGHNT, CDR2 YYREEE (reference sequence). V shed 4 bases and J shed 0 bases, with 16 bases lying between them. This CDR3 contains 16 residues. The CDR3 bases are TGTGCCAGCAGCCTAGAGACCATAGGGGCTAACTATGGCTACACCTTC. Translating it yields CASSLETIGANYGYTF.

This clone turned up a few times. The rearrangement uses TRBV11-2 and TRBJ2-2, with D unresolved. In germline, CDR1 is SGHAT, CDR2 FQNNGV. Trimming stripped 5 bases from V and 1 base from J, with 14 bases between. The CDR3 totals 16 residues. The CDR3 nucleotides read TGTGCCAGCAGCGTCCGATTGCCGGGGAACACCGGGGAGCTGTTTTTT. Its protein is CASSVRLPGNTGELFF.

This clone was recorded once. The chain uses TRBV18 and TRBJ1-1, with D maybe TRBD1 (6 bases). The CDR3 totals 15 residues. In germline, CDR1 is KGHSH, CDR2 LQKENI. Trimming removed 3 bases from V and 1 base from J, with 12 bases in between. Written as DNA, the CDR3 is TGTGCCAGCTCACCGCAGGGGATCGGGAACACTGAAGCTTTCTTT. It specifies CASSPQGIGNTEAFF.

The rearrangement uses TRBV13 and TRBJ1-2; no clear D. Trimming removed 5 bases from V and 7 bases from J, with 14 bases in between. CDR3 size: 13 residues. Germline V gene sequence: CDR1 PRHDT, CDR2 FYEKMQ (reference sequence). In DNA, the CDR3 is TGTGCCAGCAGCGGCACGCCTGGTGTTGGCTACACCTTC. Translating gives CASSGTPGVGYTF.

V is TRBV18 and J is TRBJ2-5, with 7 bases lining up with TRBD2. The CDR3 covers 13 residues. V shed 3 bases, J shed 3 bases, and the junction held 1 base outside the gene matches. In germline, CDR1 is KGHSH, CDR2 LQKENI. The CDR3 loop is CASSPGLKETQYF. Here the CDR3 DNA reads TGTGCCAGCTCACCGGGACTAAAAGAGACCCAGTACTTC.

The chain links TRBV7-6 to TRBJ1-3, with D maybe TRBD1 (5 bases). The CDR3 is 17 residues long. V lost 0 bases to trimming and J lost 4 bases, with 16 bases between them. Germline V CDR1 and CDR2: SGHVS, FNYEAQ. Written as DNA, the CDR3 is TGTGCCAGCAGCTTAGCCGCGTCCCCTAGGGGAGGAAACACCATATATTTT. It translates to CASSLAASPRGGNTIYF.

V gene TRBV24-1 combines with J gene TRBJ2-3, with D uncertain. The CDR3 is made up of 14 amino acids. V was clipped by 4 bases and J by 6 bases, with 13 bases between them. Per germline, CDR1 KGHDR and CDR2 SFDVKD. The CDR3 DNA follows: TGTGCCACCAGTGAGCCGTACGGGTTTGATACGCAGTATTTT. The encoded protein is CATSEPYGFDTQYF.

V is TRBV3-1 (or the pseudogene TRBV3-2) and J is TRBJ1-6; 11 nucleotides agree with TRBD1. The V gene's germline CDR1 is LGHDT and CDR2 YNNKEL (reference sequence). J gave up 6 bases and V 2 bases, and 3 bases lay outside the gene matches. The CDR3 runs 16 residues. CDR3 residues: CASSQPGQGANSPLHF. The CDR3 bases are TGTGCCAGCAGCCAACCTGGACAGGGGGCTAATTCACCCCTCCACTTT.